Shown below are 20 T cell receptor beta chains from a single sample sequenced in a study of memory CD4+ T cells and cytomegalovirus serostatus. Produced via immunoSEQ multiplex PCR; TCRdb's table is partial and in-frame only. Seen here are about 44,000 clones, 76% observed once, and the top ten hold around 2%. Single viable CD3+CD4+CD8-CD45RO+ cells were sorted as the memory CD4+ T cells. Sequencing input: memory CD4+ T cells from blood. Receptors originate from an adult in good health and CMV-seronegative.

V usage is TRBV5-1 and J usage is TRBJ1-1; D is possibly TRBD1 (5 bases). Germline CDR1 SGHRS, CDR2 YFSETQ. The CDR3 extends over 14 amino acids. Trimming took 0 bases from V and 3 from J, leaving 9 bases between them. The CDR3 spells CASSLEGWDTEAFF. In DNA form, the CDR3 reads TGCGCCAGCAGCTTGGAGGGGTGGGACACTGAAGCTTTCTTT.

V and J are TRBV7-2 and TRBJ2-5; 12 positions agree with TRBD2. The germline gives CDR1 SGHTA, CDR2 FQGNSA. The CDR3 consists of 17 residues. The J segment lost 0 bases and the V segment lost 5 bases, leaving 7 bases of the junction unmatched. The CDR3 region is CASSQTSGGEYQETQYF. CDR3 nucleotides: TGTGCCAGCAGCCAGACTAGCGGGGGTGAGTACCAAGAGACCCAGTACTTC.

The V call is TRBV29-1, the J call TRBJ2-1, with 9 bases matching TRBD1. Germline V CDR1 and CDR2: SQVTM, ANQGSEA. The CDR3 consists of 15 residues. V was clipped by 1 base and J by 3 bases; unmatched bases: 4. For the CDR3, the DNA is TGCAGCGTTGAAGGGACAGGGGATAACTACAATGAGCAGTTCTTC. It specifies CSVEGTGDNYNEQFF.

The chain uses TRBV7-2 and TRBJ2-1; 10 nucleotides agree with TRBD2. The CDR3 spans 15 residues. V lost 2 bases and J lost 7; bases outside the gene matches: 5. Germline V gene data show CDR1 as SGHTA and CDR2 as FQGNSA. CDR3 coding DNA: TGTGCCAGCAGCTTATATAGCGGGGGGAATAATGAGCAGTTCTTC. Residues: CASSLYSGGNNEQFF.

V gene TRBV27 combines with J gene TRBJ1-2, with TRBD1 matching over 8 bases. Trimming took 5 bases from V and 2 from J; bases not matched to a gene: 13. Germline V lookup: CDR1 MNHEY, CDR2 SMNVEV (reference sequence). This CDR3 is built from 17 residues. The CDR3 region is CASSRITGGTRNYGYTF. Here the CDR3 DNA reads TGTGCCAGCAGTCGGATCACAGGGGGGACCCGAAACTATGGCTACACCTTC.

This chain joins TRBV10-3 and TRBJ1-2; 7 positions agree with TRBD1. CDR1 ENHRY and CDR2 SYGVKD come from the germline V gene. The CDR3 length is 16 residues. V lost 4 bases to trimming and J lost 0 bases; unmatched junction nucleotides: 8. This chain's CDR3 is CAISGDREFSNYGYTF. CDR3 in DNA: TGTGCCATCAGTGGAGACAGGGAGTTTTCTAACTATGGCTACACCTTC.

This sequence joins TRBV7-2 and TRBJ2-7; D tentatively fits TRBD1 or TRBD2 (5 bases each). There are 15 residues in the CDR3. The germline gives CDR1 SGHTA, CDR2 FQGNSA. The V and J ends lost 4 bases and 1 base respectively, with 14 bases between them. CDR3 amino acids: CASSSRDGLSYEQYF. CDR3 DNA: TGTGCCAGCAGCTCCCGGGACGGATTATCCTACGAGCAGTACTTC.

V usage is TRBV5-1 and J usage is TRBJ2-7, with a possible D match to TRBD2 (5 bases). V lost 3 bases and J 4 bases, leaving 20 bases between the germline ends. There are 16 residues in the CDR3. The germline gives CDR1 SGHRS, CDR2 YFSETQ. The CDR3 region has the DNA TGCGCCAGCAGCTCAGAGGCGGGCAGAAGGTCTTACGAGCAGTACTTC. Residues: CASSSEAGRRSYEQYF. Supplemented by reference TRBV5-1 and TRBJ2-7, the full variable domain reads KAGVTQTPRYLIKTRGQQVTLSCSPISGHRSVSWYQQTPGQGLQFLFEYFSETQRNKGNFPGRFSGRQFSNSRSEMNVSTLELGDSALYLCASSSEAGRRSYEQYFGPGTRLTVT.

This chain connects TRBV30 to TRBJ2-2, with 8 bases that match TRBD2. V shed 3 bases, J shed 4 bases, and the junction held 7 bases outside the gene matches. Germline CDR1 GTSNPN, CDR2 SVGIG (reference sequence). This CDR3 is built from 15 residues. The CDR3 sequence is CAWRIGGASTGELFF. The DNA of the CDR3 is TGTGCCTGGAGGATCGGGGGGGCCAGCACCGGGGAGCTGTTTTTT.

The V call is TRBV9, the J call TRBJ2-3, with D maybe TRBD2 (5 bases). Per germline, CDR1 SGDLS and CDR2 YYNGEE. The V and J ends lost 4 bases and 0 bases respectively, with 12 bases between them. CDR3 size: 15 residues. The CDR3 nucleotides are TGTGCCAGCAGCTCACGGGGTGGTAGCACAGATACGCAGTATTTT. This translates into CASSSRGGSTDTQYF.

This clone was seen more than once but under ten times. The chain joins TRBV7-8 to TRBJ2-7, with 10 nucleotides matching TRBD1. Losses at the gene ends were 5 bases for V and 6 bases for J; bases not matched to a gene: 13. CDR1 is SGHVS, CDR2 FQNEAQ, per germline. CDR3 size: 16 residues. The CDR3 DNA sequence: TGTGCCAGCAGCCCCCCCGGGACAGGGGTTAGTTCCGAGCAGTACTTC. The encoded protein is CASSPPGTGVSSEQYF. The variable domain in full, completed from reference TRBV7-8 and TRBJ2-7, reads GAGVSQSPRYKVAKRGQDVALRCDPISGHVSLFWYQQALGQGPEFLTYFQNEAQLDKSGLPSDRFFAERPEGSVSTLKIQRTQQEDSAVYLCASSPPGTGVSSEQYFGPGTRLTVT.

The chain combines TRBV6-1 with TRBJ2-7; perhaps D is TRBD1 or TRBD2 (6 bases each). This CDR3 region has 14 residues. V lost 7 bases and J lost 3, with 16 bases in between. Germline V gives CDR1 MNHNS, CDR2 SASEGT. The CDR3 loop reads CASNYDRRGYEQYF. CDR3 nucleotide sequence: TGTGCCAGCAATTACGACAGGAGGGGCTACGAGCAGTACTTC.

CDR3 nucleotide sequence: TGTGCCAGCAGCGTTTCAGACAGGGGGTACGAAAAACTGTTTTTT. Encoded protein: CASSVSDRGYEKLFF. The V gene is TRBV9, the J gene TRBJ1-4, with 9 bases matching TRBD1. This CDR3 has 15 amino acids. CDR1 SGDLS and CDR2 YYNGEE come from the germline V gene. The ends lost 2 bases at V and 8 bases at J; junction bases unmatched: 7.

CDR3 sequence reads: CASSLDVGEQYF. CDR3 sequence (DNA): TGCGCCAGCAGCCTAGACGTCGGCGAGCAGTACTTC. V is TRBV4-1 and J is TRBJ2-7; D is undetermined. Germline V gene sequence: CDR1 MGHRA, CDR2 YSYEKL. CDR3 size: 12 residues. V was pared by 4 bases and J by 6 bases, with 10 bases between.

This chain joins TRBV9 and TRBJ2-5, with 11 bases lining up with TRBD1. V trimming: 2 bases; J trimming: 7 bases; junction bases outside the gene matches: 7. The germline gives CDR1 SGDLS, CDR2 YYNGEE. This CDR3 contains 15 residues. CDR3 sequence: CASSVGQGARGTQYF. CDR3 sequence (DNA): TGTGCCAGCAGCGTCGGACAGGGGGCGCGAGGGACCCAGTACTTC.

This clone was seen just once. V and J are TRBV5-1 and TRBJ2-1; 13 nucleotides agree with TRBD2. Trimming took 2 bases from V and 5 from J; bases not matched to a gene: 7. CDR3 length: 17 residues. Germline lookup yields CDR1 SGHRS and CDR2 YFSETQ. The CDR3 is CASSLLAGGPSDNEQFF. CDR3 coding DNA: TGCGCCAGCAGCTTACTAGCGGGGGGGCCTTCGGACAATGAGCAGTTCTTC.

This clone was seen more than once but under ten times. V and J are TRBV6-5 and TRBJ1-6; tentatively, D is TRBD1 (5 bases). Germline assignment: CDR1 MNHEY and CDR2 SVGAGI. The V gene lost 2 bases and the J gene lost 9 bases, with 14 bases spanning the gap. The CDR3 sequence is 15 residues long. The CDR3 region is CASSYHGASTSPLHF. The DNA for the CDR3 is TGTGCCAGCAGTTACCACGGGGCTTCTACTTCACCCCTCCACTTT.

The rearrangement uses TRBV19 and TRBJ1-6, with TRBD1 identical over 11 bases. The V and J ends lost 4 bases and 9 bases, in that order; junction bases with no gene match: 2. Germline loops: CDR1 LNHDA, CDR2 SQIVND (reference sequence). The CDR3 sequence is 14 residues long. CDR3 loop: CASSKGTGGSPLHF. The DNA of the CDR3 is TGTGCCAGTAGTAAGGGGACAGGGGGTTCACCCCTCCACTTT. The variable domain in full, with the rest retrieved from reference TRBV19 and TRBJ1-6, is DGGITQSPKYLFRKEGQNVTLSCEQNLNHDAMYWYRQDPGQGLRLIYYSQIVNDFQKGDIAEGYSVSREKKESFPLTVTSAQKNPTAFYLCASSKGTGGSPLHFGNGTRLTVT.

This clone has only a few counts. This chain links TRBV7-9 with TRBJ1-4, with D maybe TRBD1 (6 bases). The ends were cut back, 1 base at V and 7 bases at J, with 13 bases in the middle. This CDR3 region has 15 residues. Germline lookup yields CDR1 SEHNR and CDR2 FQNEAQ (reference sequence). CDR3 region: CASSLGAGEGEKLFF. DNA for the CDR3: TGTGCCAGCAGCTTAGGGGCAGGGGAGGGTGAAAAACTGTTTTTT.

The chain uses TRBV7-8 and TRBJ2-7; no reliable D call. Trimming pared 5 bases from V and 0 bases from J, leaving 14 bases between. This CDR3 spans 15 amino acids. The germline gives CDR1 SGHVS, CDR2 FQNEAQ. The CDR3 is CASSDKVGYSYEQYF. The CDR3 coding sequence is TGTGCCAGCAGCGACAAGGTCGGGTACTCCTACGAGCAGTACTTC.